Below are 20 T cell receptor beta chains sequenced from a single sample in a study of T-cell memory formation after mild COVID-19. TCRdb recomputed calls from the 5' RACE reads with MiXCR, one row per CDR3 protein. The sample has approximately 410,000 distinct CDR3 sequences, 23% seen once; the top ten hold around 13%. Sequencing used PBMCs or a T cell subset sorted from them (not recorded which). These receptors were collected from an adult woman who had mild COVID-19 (a few samples of this study predate the infection). Cell type and time point are not known.

There are a few counts of this clonotype. The V call is TRBV20-1, the J call TRBJ2-1, with a tentative D call TRBD1 (8 bases). The CDR3 sequence is 13 residues long. The germline gives CDR1 DFQATT, CDR2 SNEGSKA (reference sequence). The V and J ends lost 5 bases and 8 bases respectively, with 16 bases between them. CDR3 nucleotides: TGCAGTGCTTGGGACTACAGGGGGGATGAGCAGTTCTTC. Its translation: CSAWDYRGDEQFF.

The chain is built from TRBV7-8 and TRBJ2-7; D is possibly TRBD2 (5 bases). Germline V gene data show CDR1 as SGHVS and CDR2 as FQNEAQ. The CDR3 contains 14 residues. Trimming took off 5 bases at V and 3 bases at J, with 14 bases between the two ends. The CDR3 coding sequence is TGTGCCAGCAGCCGCCAGCAGGAGGTCTACGAGCAGTACTTC. Protein product: CASSRQQEVYEQYF.

This chain links TRBV4-2 with TRBJ2-7, with 8 nucleotides matching TRBD2. Germline V gene lookup returns CDR1 LGHNA and CDR2 YNFKEQ. The length of the CDR3 is 17 residues. The trim removed 0 bases at V and 2 bases at J, leaving 9 bases unmatched. The CDR3 coding sequence is TGTGCCAGCAGCCAAGATCGGGTGAGCGGGGGTGCCTACGAGCAGTACTTC. It yields the protein CASSQDRVSGGAYEQYF.

This clonotype was counted a few times. The V call is TRBV25-1, the J call TRBJ1-2; D remains unclear. This CDR3 is 12 amino acids long. CDR1 is MGHDK and CDR2 is SYGVNS in the germline V gene. The ends were cut back, 2 bases at V and 8 bases at J, with 9 bases in the middle. The CDR3: CASSEGSLGYTF. The CDR3 DNA sequence: TGTGCCAGCAGTGAAGGCAGCCTCGGCTACACCTTC.

The CDR3 coding sequence is TGTGCCAGCAGCTTAGACTTGGGGTTGGTGGCTTTCTTT. Encoded protein: CASSLDLGLVAFF. The chain is built from TRBV7-9 and TRBJ1-1; no reliable D call. The CDR3 is 13 amino acids. Germline-derived CDR1 and CDR2 are SEHNR and FQNEAQ (reference sequence). The ends were cut back, 1 base at V and 11 bases at J, with 14 bases in the middle. Together with reference TRBV7-9 and TRBJ1-1, the CDR3 gives the full variable domain: DTGVSQNPRHKITKRGQNVTFRCDPISEHNRLYWYRQTLGQGPEFLTYFQNEAQLEKSRLLSDRFSAERPKGSFSTLEIQRTEQGDSAMYLCASSLDLGLVAFFGQGTRLTVV.

This clonotype was recorded a few times. This chain uses TRBV6-5 with TRBJ2-1; 11 positions match TRBD2. The V gene's germline CDR1 is MNHEY and CDR2 SVGAGI. V was clipped by 8 bases and J by 8 bases; unmatched bases: 14. The length of the CDR3 is 16 residues. As DNA, the CDR3 is TGTGCCAGCTGTCGGCTAGCGGGAGGCCCCTTATATGAGCAGTTCTTC. It specifies CASCRLAGGPLYEQFF.

This clonotype was counted many times. The chain employs TRBV5-6 and TRBJ2-2, with a weak D call TRBD1 (5 bases). The V and J ends lost 4 bases and 0 bases respectively, with 10 bases between them. Per germline, CDR1 SGHDT and CDR2 YYEEEE. This CDR3 region has 15 residues. CDR3 coding DNA: TGTGCCAGCAGCATAGGACATTCGAACACCGGGGAGCTGTTTTTT. This sequence encodes CASSIGHSNTGELFF.

This clonotype has more than one count but fewer than ten. The rearrangement uses TRBV7-3 and TRBJ2-2; D not resolved. The CDR3 contains 14 residues. CDR1 is SGHTA and CDR2 is FQGTGA in the germline V gene. Trimming left V 4 bases short and J 5 bases short, with 11 bases between. In nucleotides, the CDR3 is TGTGCCAGCAGCTCAACCCAGGTGACCGGGGAGCTGTTTTTT. Its protein is CASSSTQVTGELFF. Full variable domain (missing parts from reference TRBV7-3 and TRBJ2-2): GAGVSQTPSNKVTEKGKYVELRCDPISGHTALYWYRQSLGQGPEFLIYFQGTGAADDSGLPNDRFFAVRPEGSVSTLKIQRTERGDSAVYLCASSSTQVTGELFFGEGSRLTVL.

The V and J genes are TRBV12-3 or TRBV12-4 and TRBJ2-1; D gene ambiguous. V lost 6 bases and J 4 bases, leaving 13 bases between the germline ends. This CDR3 comprises 14 residues. The CDR3 loop is CASSQQLGYNEQFF. The CDR3 DNA reads TGTGCCAGCAGCCAGCAGCTTGGTTACAATGAGCAGTTCTTC.

The gene calls are TRBV11-2 and TRBJ2-3; 8 bases map to TRBD1. Trimming cost V 4 bases and J 1 base; bases outside gene matches: 4. There are 15 residues in the CDR3. Germline assignment: CDR1 SGHAT and CDR2 FQNNGV. The CDR3 DNA reads as TGTGCCAGCAGCTGGACGACAGGGGGCACAGATACGCAGTATTTT. It specifies CASSWTTGGTDTQYF.

This clonotype was seen only a few times. CDR3 amino acids: CASISTLMAAGELFF. The CDR3 coding sequence is TGTGCCAGCATCTCTACCCTGATGGCAGCCGGGGAGCTGTTTTTT. J is TRBJ2-2 and V is TRBV6-1; no clear D. The CDR3 sequence is 15 residues long. Trimming pared 7 bases from V and 6 bases from J, leaving 18 bases between. Germline assignment: CDR1 MNHNS and CDR2 SASEGT.

Note on this clonotype: Germline is not matched at one junction end, which may reflect a read error. The chain uses TRBV29-1 and TRBJ2-1; D is unresolved. The germline CDR1 and CDR2 sequences are SQVTM and ANQGSEA. This CDR3 comprises 12 residues. The CDR3 nucleotides read TGCAGCGTTGAACCCCGCTACAATGAGCAGTTATTC. Protein sequence: CSVEPRYNEQLF.

The V and J genes are TRBV30 and TRBJ1-5; the D is unclear. The V gene lost 0 bases and the J gene lost 9 bases, with 15 bases spanning the gap. Germline CDR1 and CDR2: GTSNPN and SVGIG (reference sequence). The CDR3 has 14 residues. CDR3 nucleotides: TGTGCCTGGAGTGTAGGTCAATCGAATTCGCCCCAGCATTTT. It yields the protein CAWSVGQSNSPQHF.

This clonotype was counted between two and nine times. This rearrangement joins TRBV13 to TRBJ2-5; D might be TRBD2 (6 bases). Germline V CDR1 and CDR2: PRHDT, FYEKMQ (reference sequence). The CDR3 covers 14 residues. Trimming took 4 bases from V and 7 from J, leaving 16 bases between them. The CDR3 DNA is TGTGCCAGCAGCTCCGCGGGACCCGAAGGGACCCAGTACTTC. This encodes CASSSAGPEGTQYF.

The rearrangement uses TRBV5-1 and TRBJ2-7, with 7 positions matching TRBD1. The CDR3 loop spans 13 amino acids. From germline, CDR1 is SGHRS and CDR2 YFSETQ. Trimming cost V 8 bases and J 5 bases; bases outside gene matches: 10. The CDR3, as DNA: TGCGCCAGTAGAGGGACAGCAACTAACGAGCAGTACTTC. Encoded protein: CASRGTATNEQYF.

The table lists this clonotype with a count of one. V gene TRBV19 combines with J gene TRBJ1-1, with TRBD1 matching 10 bases. The CDR3 consists of 16 residues. Trimming removed 8 bases from V and 3 bases from J; junction bases left unmatched: 12. CDR1 LNHDA and CDR2 SQIVND come from the germline V gene (reference sequence). DNA for the CDR3: TGTGCCAGTGTCAGCGGACAGGGGGGGATTTACACTGAAGCTTTCTTT. Translating it yields CASVSGQGGIYTEAFF.

The table lists this clonotype with a few counts. This rearrangement joins TRBV20-1 to TRBJ1-1; tentatively, D is TRBD1 (5 bases). Germline assignment: CDR1 DFQATT and CDR2 SNEGSKA (reference sequence). The V end lost 5 bases, the J end lost 5 bases, and 9 bases lay between the germline ends. This CDR3 spans 11 amino acids. The DNA for the CDR3 is TGCAGTGCTCAGGGTTTAACTGAAGCTTTCTTT. Protein: CSAQGLTEAFF.

This clonotype was seen a few times. J is TRBJ1-5 and V is TRBV20-1; D is ambiguous. Trimming took 1 base from V and 2 from J, leaving 9 bases between them. Germline-derived CDR1 and CDR2 are DFQATT and SNEGSKA (reference sequence). The CDR3 is 14 residues long. The CDR3 region has the DNA TGCAGTGCTAGAGTTTCGGGCGGCAATCAGCCCCAGCATTTT. Protein sequence: CSARVSGGNQPQHF.

The V gene is TRBV27, the J gene TRBJ2-3; TRBD1 matches at 7 bases. This CDR3 has 17 amino acids. The V gene's germline CDR1 is MNHEY and CDR2 SMNVEV (reference sequence). Trimming removed 3 bases from V and 1 base from J; junction bases left unmatched: 10. CDR3 sequence: CASSFRTGPGGTDTQYF. The CDR3 nucleotides are TGTGCCAGCAGTTTCCGGACAGGCCCCGGGGGCACAGATACGCAGTATTTT.

This clonotype was observed a few times. The rearrangement joins TRBV20-1 to TRBJ1-6; a weak D match, TRBD1 (6 bases). Trimming shortened V by 5 bases and J by 5 bases, and 16 bases separated the two germline ends. The CDR3 runs 15 residues. From germline, CDR1 is DFQATT and CDR2 SNEGSKA (reference sequence). CDR3 in amino acids: CSARRGLRDNSPLHF. The CDR3 DNA sequence: TGCAGTGCTCGGAGGGGGTTAAGGGATAATTCACCCCTCCACTTT.